This T cell receptor beta chain was found in a study of blood T cells in healthy people across ages. Germline values: CDR1 DFQATT, CDR2 SNEGSKA (reference sequence). The ends lost 0 bases at V and 3 bases at J; junction bases unmatched: 11. This CDR3 comprises 16 residues. The authors ran a second PCR of about 6 to 11 cycles using a sample-barcoded 5' primer and a J-beta primer mix. TCRdb independently ran MiXCR on the 5' RACE reads; one entry per CDR3 protein. This sample has about 970,000 distinct CDR3 sequences, with about 51% found just once. Donors were systemically healthy Caucasian individuals from Russia aged 6 to 90 years.

Sequenced sample: blood. This clonotype originated in a woman aged 60-70 years in good health. V gene TRBV20-1 combines with J gene TRBJ2-7, with TRBD2 matching over 7 bases. In DNA form, the CDR3 reads TGCAGTGCTAGAGATCGGCAGCGGGAATGGATCTACGAGCAGTACTTC. Translating gives CSARDRQREWIYEQYF.